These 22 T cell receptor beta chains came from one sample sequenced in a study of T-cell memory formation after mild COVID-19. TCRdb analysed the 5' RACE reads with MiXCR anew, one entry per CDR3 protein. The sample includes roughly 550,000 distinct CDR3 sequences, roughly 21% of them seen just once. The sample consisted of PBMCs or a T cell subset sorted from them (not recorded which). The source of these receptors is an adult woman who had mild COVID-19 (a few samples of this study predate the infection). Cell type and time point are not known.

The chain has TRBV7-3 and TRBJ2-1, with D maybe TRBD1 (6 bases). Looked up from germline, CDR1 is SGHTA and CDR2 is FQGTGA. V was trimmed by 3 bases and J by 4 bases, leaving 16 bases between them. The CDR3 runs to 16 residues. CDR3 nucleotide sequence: TGTGCCAGCAGCTTGAGGGGACATGGGATATACAATGAGCAGTTCTTC. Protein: CASSLRGHGIYNEQFF. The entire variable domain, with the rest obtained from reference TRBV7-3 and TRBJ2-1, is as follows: GAGVSQTPSNKVTEKGKYVELRCDPISGHTALYWYRQSLGQGPEFLIYFQGTGAADDSGLPNDRFFAVRPEGSVSTLKIQRTERGDSAVYLCASSLRGHGIYNEQFFGPGTRLTVL.

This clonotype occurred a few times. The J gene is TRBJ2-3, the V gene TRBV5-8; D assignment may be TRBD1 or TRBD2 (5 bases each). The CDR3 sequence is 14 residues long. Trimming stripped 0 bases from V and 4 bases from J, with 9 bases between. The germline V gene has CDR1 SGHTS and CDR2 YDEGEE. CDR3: CASSLGGTPDTQYF. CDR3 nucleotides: TGTGCCAGCAGCTTGGGTGGGACCCCAGATACGCAGTATTTT.

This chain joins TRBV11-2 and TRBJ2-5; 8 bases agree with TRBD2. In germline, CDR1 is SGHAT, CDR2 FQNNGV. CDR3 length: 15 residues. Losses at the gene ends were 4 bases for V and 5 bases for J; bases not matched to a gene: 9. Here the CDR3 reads CASSSTGTRLETQYF. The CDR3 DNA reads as TGTGCCAGCAGCTCCACCGGGACTAGATTGGAGACCCAGTACTTC.

For the CDR3, the DNA is TGTGCCAGCTCACCACTAACAGGGAACACTGAAGCTTTCTTT. Translation: CASSPLTGNTEAFF. The V and J genes are TRBV18 and TRBJ1-1; D perhaps matches TRBD1 (5 bases). Trimming took 1 base from V and 1 from J, leaving 7 bases between them. This CDR3 is 14 amino acids long. Germline V gene data show CDR1 as KGHSH and CDR2 as LQKENI.

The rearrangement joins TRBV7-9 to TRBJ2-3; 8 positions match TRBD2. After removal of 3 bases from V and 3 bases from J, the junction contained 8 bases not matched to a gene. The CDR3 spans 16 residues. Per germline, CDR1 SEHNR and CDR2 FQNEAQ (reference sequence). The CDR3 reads CASSFGGIAGTDTQYF. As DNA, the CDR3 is TGTGCCAGCAGCTTCGGGGGAATAGCGGGAACAGATACGCAGTATTTT.

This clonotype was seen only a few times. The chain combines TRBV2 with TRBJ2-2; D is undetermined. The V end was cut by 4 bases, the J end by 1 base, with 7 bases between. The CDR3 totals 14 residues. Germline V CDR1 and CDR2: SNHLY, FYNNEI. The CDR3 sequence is CASSGARNTGELFF. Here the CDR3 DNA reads TGTGCCAGCAGTGGCGCGCGGAACACCGGGGAGCTGTTTTTT.

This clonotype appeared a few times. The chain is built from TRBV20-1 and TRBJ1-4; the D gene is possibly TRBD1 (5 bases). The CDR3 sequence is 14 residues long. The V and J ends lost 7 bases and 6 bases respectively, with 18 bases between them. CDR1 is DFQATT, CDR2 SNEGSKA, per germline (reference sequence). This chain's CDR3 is CSGTRGGADEKLFF. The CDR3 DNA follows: TGCAGTGGGACCCGGGGGGGAGCTGATGAAAAACTGTTTTTT.

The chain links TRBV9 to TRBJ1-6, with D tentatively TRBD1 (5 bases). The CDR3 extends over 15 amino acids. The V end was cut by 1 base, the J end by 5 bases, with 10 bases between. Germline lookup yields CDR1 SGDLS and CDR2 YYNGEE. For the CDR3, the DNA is TGTGCCAGCAGCGTACAGGGTAACGATAATTCACCCCTCCACTTT. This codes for CASSVQGNDNSPLHF. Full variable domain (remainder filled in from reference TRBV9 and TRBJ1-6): DSGVTQTPKHLITATGQRVTLRCSPRSGDLSVYWYQQSLDQGLQFLIQYYNGEERAKGNILERFSAQQFPDLHSELNLSSLELGDSALYFCASSVQGNDNSPLHFGNGTRLTVT.

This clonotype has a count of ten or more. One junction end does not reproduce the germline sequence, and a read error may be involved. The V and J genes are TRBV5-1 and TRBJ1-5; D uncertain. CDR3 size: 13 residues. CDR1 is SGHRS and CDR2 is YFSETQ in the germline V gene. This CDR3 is CASSLDGNQPQHF. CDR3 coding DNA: TGTGCCAGCAGCCTAGACGGAAATCAGCCCCAGCATTTT.

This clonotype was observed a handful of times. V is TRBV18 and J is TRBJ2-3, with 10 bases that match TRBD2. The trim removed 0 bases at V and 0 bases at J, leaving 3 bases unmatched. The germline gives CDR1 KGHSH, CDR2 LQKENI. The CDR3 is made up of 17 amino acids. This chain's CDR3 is CASSPPGLAPSTDTQYF. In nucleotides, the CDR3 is TGTGCCAGCTCACCACCGGGACTAGCGCCGAGCACAGATACGCAGTATTTT.

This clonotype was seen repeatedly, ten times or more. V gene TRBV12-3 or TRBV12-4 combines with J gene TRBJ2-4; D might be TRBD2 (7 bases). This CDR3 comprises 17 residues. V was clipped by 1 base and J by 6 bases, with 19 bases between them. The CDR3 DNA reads TGTGCCAGCAGTTTAGAGGGGGGGACCCTTGGGAGAAACATTCAGTACTTC. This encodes CASSLEGGTLGRNIQYF.

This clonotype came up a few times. The CDR3 loop is CASSYSTSGFSYEQYF. The DNA of the CDR3 is TGTGCCAGCAGTTACTCGACTAGCGGGTTCTCCTACGAGCAGTACTTC. The chain links TRBV6-2 or TRBV6-3 to TRBJ2-7; 10 positions agree with TRBD2. Germline V gene lookup returns CDR1 MNHEY and CDR2 SVGEGT. The CDR3 extends over 16 amino acids. V was pared by 0 bases and J by 0 bases, with 2 bases of the junction left unmatched.

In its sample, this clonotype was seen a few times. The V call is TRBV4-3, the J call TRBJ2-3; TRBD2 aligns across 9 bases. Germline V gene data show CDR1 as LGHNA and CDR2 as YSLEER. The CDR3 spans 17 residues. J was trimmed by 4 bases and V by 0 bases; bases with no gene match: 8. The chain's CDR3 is CASSQDSGSGSADTQYF. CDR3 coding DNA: TGCGCCAGCAGCCAAGATTCCGGTAGCGGGAGCGCAGATACGCAGTATTTT.

This CDR3 reads CASSHPTGVVSDTQYF. In nucleotides, the CDR3 is TGCGCCAGCAGCCACCCGACAGGGGTTGTATCAGATACGCAGTATTTT. The V and J genes are TRBV4-1 and TRBJ2-3; 8 positions match TRBD1. CDR3 length: 16 residues. Germline CDR1 and CDR2: MGHRA and YSYEKL. V shed 3 bases, J shed 4 bases, and the junction held 9 bases outside the gene matches.

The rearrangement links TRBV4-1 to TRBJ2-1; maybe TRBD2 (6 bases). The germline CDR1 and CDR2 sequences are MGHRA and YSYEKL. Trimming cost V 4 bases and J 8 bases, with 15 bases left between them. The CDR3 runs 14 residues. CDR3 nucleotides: TGCGCCAGCAGCCCAAGACTAGGGTTGGATGAGCAGTTCTTC. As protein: CASSPRLGLDEQFF.

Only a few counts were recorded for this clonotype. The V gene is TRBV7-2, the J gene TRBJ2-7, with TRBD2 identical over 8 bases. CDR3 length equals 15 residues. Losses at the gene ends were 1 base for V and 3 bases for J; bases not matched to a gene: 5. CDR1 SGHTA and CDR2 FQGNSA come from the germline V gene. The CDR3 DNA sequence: TGTGCCAGCAGCTTAGGTGGGACTAGGGGCTACGAGCAGTACTTC. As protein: CASSLGGTRGYEQYF.

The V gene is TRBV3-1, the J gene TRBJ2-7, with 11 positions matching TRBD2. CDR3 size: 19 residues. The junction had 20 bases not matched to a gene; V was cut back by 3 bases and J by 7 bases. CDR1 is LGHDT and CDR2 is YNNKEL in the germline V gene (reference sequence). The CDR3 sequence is CASSQSRRLAGNIGAEQYF. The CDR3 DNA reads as TGTGCCAGCAGCCAGTCTAGAAGACTAGCGGGAAACATAGGGGCGGAGCAGTACTTC.

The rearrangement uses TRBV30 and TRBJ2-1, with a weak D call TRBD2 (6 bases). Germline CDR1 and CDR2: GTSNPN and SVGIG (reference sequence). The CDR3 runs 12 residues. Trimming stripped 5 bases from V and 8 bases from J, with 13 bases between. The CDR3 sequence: CAWGTGDYEQFF. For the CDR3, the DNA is TGTGCCTGGGGGACGGGGGATTATGAGCAGTTCTTC.

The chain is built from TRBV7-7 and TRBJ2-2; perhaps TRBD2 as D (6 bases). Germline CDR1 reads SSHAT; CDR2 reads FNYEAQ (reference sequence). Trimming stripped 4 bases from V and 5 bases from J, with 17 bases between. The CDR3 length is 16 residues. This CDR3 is CASSSRGGAGTGELFF. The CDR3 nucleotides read TGTGCCAGCAGCTCGCGCGGCGGTGCGGGGACCGGGGAGCTGTTTTTT.

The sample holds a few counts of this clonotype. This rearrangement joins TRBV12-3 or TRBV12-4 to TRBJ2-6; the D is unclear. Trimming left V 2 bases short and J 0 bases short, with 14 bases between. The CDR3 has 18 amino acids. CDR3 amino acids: CASSLMVVSASGANVLTF. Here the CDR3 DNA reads TGTGCCAGCAGTTTAATGGTGGTCAGCGCCTCTGGGGCCAACGTCCTGACTTTC.

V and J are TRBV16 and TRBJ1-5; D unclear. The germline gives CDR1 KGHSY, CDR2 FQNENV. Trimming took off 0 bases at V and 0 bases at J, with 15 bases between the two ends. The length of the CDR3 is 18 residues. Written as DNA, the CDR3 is TGTGCCAGCAGCCAATCTAGGAAAGGGAAGTTTAGCAATCAGCCCCAGCATTTT. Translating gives CASSQSRKGKFSNQPQHF.

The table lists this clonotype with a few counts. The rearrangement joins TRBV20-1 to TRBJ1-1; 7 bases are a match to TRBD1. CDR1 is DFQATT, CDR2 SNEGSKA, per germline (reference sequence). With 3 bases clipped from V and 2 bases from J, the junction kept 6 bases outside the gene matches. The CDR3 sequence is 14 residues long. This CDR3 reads CSARSTGINTEAFF. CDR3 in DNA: TGCAGTGCTAGGTCGACAGGGATAAACACTGAAGCTTTCTTT.